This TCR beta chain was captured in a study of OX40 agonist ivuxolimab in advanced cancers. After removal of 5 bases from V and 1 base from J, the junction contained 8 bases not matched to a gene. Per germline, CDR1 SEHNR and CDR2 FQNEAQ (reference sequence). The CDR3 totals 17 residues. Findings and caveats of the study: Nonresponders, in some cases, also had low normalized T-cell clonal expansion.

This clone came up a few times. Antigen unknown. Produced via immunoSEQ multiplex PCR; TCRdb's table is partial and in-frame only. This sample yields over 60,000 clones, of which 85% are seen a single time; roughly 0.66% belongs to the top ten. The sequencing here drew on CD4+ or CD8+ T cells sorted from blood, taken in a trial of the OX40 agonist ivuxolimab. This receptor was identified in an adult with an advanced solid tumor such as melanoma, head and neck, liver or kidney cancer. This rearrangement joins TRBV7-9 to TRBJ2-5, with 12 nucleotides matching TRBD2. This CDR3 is CASSPPSGGASQETQYF. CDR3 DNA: TGTGCCAGCAGCCCTCCTAGCGGGGGGGCCAGCCAAGAGACCCAGTACTTC.